A selection of T cell receptor beta chains follows, all from one sample in a study of T cell repertoires in cytomegalovirus infection. TCRdb reanalysed the reads using MiXCR and keeps one entry per CDR3 protein. The repertoire holds under 850,000 distinct CDR3 sequences, 33% seen once, with about 18% in the top ten. These receptors have no known antigen. Sample: cultured PBMCs, taken from culture after CMV antigen stimulation. The receptors shown here come from a human donor in good health (CMV status not recorded). Some clones in this sample may be carry-over from other donors' samples. CDR3s leave out the opening cysteine and the closing phenylalanine or tryptophan. D genes are given only for firm matches.

CDR3 protein: ASSLGGIVNTEAF
J gene: TRBJ1-1
D gene: NA
V gene: TRBV4-3

CDR3 protein: ASSLLGIRYGYT
J gene: TRBJ1-2
D gene: NA
V gene: TRBV5-6

CDR3 protein: ASSHRQAQKPQH
J gene: TRBJ1-5
D gene: NA
V gene: TRBV13

CDR3 protein: ASRSTGSLAYEQY
J gene: TRBJ2-7
D gene: NA
V gene: TRBV6-2/TRBV6-3

CDR3 protein: ASNGKIQETQY
J gene: TRBJ2-5
D gene: NA
V gene: TRBV7-2

CDR3 protein: ASSYVAGVEGTDTQY
J gene: TRBJ2-3
D gene: TRBD2
V gene: TRBV6-6

CDR3 protein: ASSPSRADTQY
J gene: TRBJ2-3
D gene: NA
V gene: TRBV5-4

CDR3 protein: ASSLAGGLGTEAF
J gene: TRBJ1-1
D gene: NA
V gene: TRBV12-3/TRBV12-4

CDR3 protein: ASSSNPGQGVSLF
J gene: TRBJ1-4
D gene: TRBD1
V gene: TRBV5-4

CDR3 protein: ASSPRRTDTQY
J gene: TRBJ2-3
D gene: NA
V gene: TRBV7-2

CDR3 protein: ASSQGDSRCNSPLH
J gene: TRBJ1-6
D gene: TRBD1
V gene: TRBV4-1

CDR3 protein: ASSPWTGNNEKLF
J gene: TRBJ1-4
D gene: TRBD1
V gene: TRBV7-9

CDR3 protein: ASSSQLAGSTDTQY
J gene: TRBJ2-3
D gene: NA
V gene: TRBV4-2

CDR3 protein: ATFRDRDSNEQF
J gene: TRBJ2-1
D gene: TRBD1
V gene: TRBV2

CDR3 protein: ASSDPLADTTGELF
J gene: TRBJ2-2
D gene: NA
V gene: TRBV2

CDR3 protein: SARSGTSGADTQY
J gene: TRBJ2-3
D gene: TRBD2
V gene: TRBV20-1

CDR3 protein: ASSPLKGSYGNQPQH
J gene: TRBJ1-5
D gene: NA
V gene: TRBV28

CDR3 protein: ASSSGLAGVSTDTQY
J gene: TRBJ2-3
D gene: TRBD2
V gene: TRBV6-1

CDR3 protein: ASSQGGDVGEQF
J gene: TRBJ2-1
D gene: NA
V gene: TRBV4-2

CDR3 protein: ASRGDFSYEQY
J gene: TRBJ2-7
D gene: NA
V gene: TRBV2

CDR3 protein: ASSLGFHEAGLSYNEQF
J gene: TRBJ2-1
D gene: TRBD2
V gene: TRBV7-9

CDR3 protein: ASTERGDRDEQF
J gene: TRBJ2-1
D gene: NA
V gene: TRBV7-9

CDR3 protein: ASSLVRAAGSSYEQY
J gene: TRBJ2-7
D gene: TRBD2
V gene: TRBV7-2

CDR3 protein: ASMVRIRRDAGTDTQY
J gene: TRBJ2-3
D gene: NA
V gene: TRBV6-1

CDR3 protein: ASSLIRKSSYEQY
J gene: TRBJ2-7
D gene: NA
V gene: TRBV28

CDR3 protein: ASSIGQGNSPLH
J gene: TRBJ1-6
D gene: NA
V gene: TRBV19

CDR3 protein: ASSLAGFGKYEQY
J gene: TRBJ2-7
D gene: NA
V gene: TRBV7-2

CDR3 protein: SARPARLAEFTDTQY
J gene: TRBJ2-3
D gene: TRBD2
V gene: TRBV20-1

CDR3 protein: SATTYRDEQY
J gene: TRBJ2-7
D gene: NA
V gene: TRBV20-1

CDR3 protein: ASSLTMAGTYNEQF
J gene: TRBJ2-1
D gene: NA
V gene: TRBV12-3/TRBV12-4

CDR3 protein: ASTLAGDEQY
J gene: TRBJ2-7
D gene: TRBD2
V gene: TRBV12-3/TRBV12-4

CDR3 protein: ASSEIGILNYGYT
J gene: TRBJ1-2
D gene: NA
V gene: TRBV6-1

CDR3 protein: ASSPSLAGVYNEQF
J gene: TRBJ2-1
D gene: TRBD2
V gene: TRBV19

CDR3 protein: ASSSIQLETQY
J gene: TRBJ2-5
D gene: NA
V gene: TRBV7-6

CDR3 protein: ASNSRDRGAYEQY
J gene: TRBJ2-7
D gene: TRBD1
V gene: TRBV2

CDR3 protein: SAPARTSSDTQY
J gene: TRBJ2-3
D gene: TRBD2
V gene: TRBV20-1

CDR3 protein: ASSGQNSYEQY
J gene: TRBJ2-7
D gene: NA
V gene: TRBV27

CDR3 protein: ASSLGGGRDYGYT
J gene: TRBJ1-2
D gene: TRBD1
V gene: TRBV12-3/TRBV12-4

CDR3 protein: ASRRSAAGGYT
J gene: TRBJ1-2
D gene: NA
V gene: TRBV6-5

CDR3 protein: ASREDRAVYYGYT
J gene: TRBJ1-2
D gene: TRBD1
V gene: TRBV12-3/TRBV12-4

CDR3 protein: ASAPKLKGFQETQY
J gene: TRBJ2-5
D gene: NA
V gene: TRBV28

CDR3 protein: ATTPEWGTDTQY
J gene: TRBJ2-3
D gene: NA
V gene: TRBV6-6

CDR3 protein: AWSPLAGITEAF
J gene: TRBJ1-1
D gene: NA
V gene: TRBV30

CDR3 protein: ASSPLRSRQPQH
J gene: TRBJ1-5
D gene: NA
V gene: TRBV7-8

CDR3 protein: ASSKGGTDFHTEAF
J gene: TRBJ1-1
D gene: NA
V gene: TRBV7-6

CDR3 protein: ASSITIQETQY
J gene: TRBJ2-5
D gene: NA
V gene: TRBV19

CDR3 protein: AWSVQGNEQF
J gene: TRBJ2-1
D gene: NA
V gene: TRBV30

CDR3 protein: ASSYGRETQY
J gene: TRBJ2-5
D gene: NA
V gene: TRBV12-3/TRBV12-4

CDR3 protein: SARDPTGSGETQY
J gene: TRBJ2-5
D gene: NA
V gene: TRBV20-1

CDR3 protein: ASSFTPRESYT
J gene: TRBJ1-2
D gene: NA
V gene: TRBV7-9

CDR3 protein: ASRATGFEKLF
J gene: TRBJ1-4
D gene: NA
V gene: TRBV12-3/TRBV12-4

CDR3 protein: AKRTPGRSSDTQY
J gene: TRBJ2-3
D gene: NA
V gene: TRBV19

CDR3 protein: ASSPLQNTEAF
J gene: TRBJ1-1
D gene: NA
V gene: TRBV18

CDR3 protein: ASSPRDHTDTQY
J gene: TRBJ2-3
D gene: NA
V gene: TRBV18

CDR3 protein: ASSARQGWAF
J gene: TRBJ1-1
D gene: TRBD1
V gene: TRBV6-6

CDR3 protein: ASSVEGTAYNEQF
J gene: TRBJ2-1
D gene: TRBD1
V gene: TRBV6-1

CDR3 protein: ASSLVGLAGVQETQY
J gene: TRBJ2-5
D gene: TRBD2
V gene: TRBV5-1